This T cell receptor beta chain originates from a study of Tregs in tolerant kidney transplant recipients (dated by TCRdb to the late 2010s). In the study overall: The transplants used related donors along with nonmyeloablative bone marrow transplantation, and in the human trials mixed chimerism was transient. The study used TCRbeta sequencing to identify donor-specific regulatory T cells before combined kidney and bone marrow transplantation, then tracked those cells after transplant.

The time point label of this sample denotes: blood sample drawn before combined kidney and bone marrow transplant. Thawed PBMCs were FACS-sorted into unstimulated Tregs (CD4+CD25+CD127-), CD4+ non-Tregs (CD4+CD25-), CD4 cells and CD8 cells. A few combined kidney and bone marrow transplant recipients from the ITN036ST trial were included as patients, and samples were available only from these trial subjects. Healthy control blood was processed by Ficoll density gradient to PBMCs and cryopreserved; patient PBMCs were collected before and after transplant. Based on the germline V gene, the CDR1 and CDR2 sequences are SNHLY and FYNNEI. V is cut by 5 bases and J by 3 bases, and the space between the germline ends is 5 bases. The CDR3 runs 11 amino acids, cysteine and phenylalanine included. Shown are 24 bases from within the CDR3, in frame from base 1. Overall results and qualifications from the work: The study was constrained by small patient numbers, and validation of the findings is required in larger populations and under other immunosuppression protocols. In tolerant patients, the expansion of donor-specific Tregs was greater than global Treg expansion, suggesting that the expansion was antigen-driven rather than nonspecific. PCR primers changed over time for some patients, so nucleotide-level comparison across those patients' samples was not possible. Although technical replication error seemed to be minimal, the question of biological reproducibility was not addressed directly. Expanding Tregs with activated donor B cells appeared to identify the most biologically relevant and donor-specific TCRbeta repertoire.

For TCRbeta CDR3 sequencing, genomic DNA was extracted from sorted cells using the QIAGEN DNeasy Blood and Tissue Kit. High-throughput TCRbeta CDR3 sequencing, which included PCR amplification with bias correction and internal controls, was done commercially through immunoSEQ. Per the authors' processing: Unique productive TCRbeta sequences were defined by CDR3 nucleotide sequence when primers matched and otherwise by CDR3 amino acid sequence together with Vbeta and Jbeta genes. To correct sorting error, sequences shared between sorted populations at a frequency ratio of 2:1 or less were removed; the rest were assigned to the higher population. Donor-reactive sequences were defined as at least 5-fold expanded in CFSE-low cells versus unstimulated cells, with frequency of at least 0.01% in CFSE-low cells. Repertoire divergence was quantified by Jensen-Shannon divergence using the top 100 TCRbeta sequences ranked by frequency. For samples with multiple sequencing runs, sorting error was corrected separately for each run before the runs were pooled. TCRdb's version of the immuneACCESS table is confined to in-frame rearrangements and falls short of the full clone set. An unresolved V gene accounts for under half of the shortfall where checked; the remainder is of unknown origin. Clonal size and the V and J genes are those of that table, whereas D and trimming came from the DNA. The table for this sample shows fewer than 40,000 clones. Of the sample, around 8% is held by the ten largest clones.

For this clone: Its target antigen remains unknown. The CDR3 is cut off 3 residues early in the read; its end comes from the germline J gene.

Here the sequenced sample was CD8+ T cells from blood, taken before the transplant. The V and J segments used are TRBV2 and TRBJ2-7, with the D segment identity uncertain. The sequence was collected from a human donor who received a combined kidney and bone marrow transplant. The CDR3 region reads CASSPLYEQYF. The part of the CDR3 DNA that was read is TGTGCCAGCAGTCCCCTCTACGAG.